These 21 T cell receptor beta chains were sequenced from one sample in a study of T cell responses to AZD1222 COVID-19 vaccine. Only in-frame clones appear in the TCRdb table, and some are missing; sequencing was by immunoSEQ multiplex PCR. This table has fewer than 85,000 clones, more than 70% appearing once. The sequencing used peripheral blood, collected 28 days after the second dose of the MenACWY control vaccine. The source of these receptors is an adult who received the MenACWY meningococcal vaccine as a control.

The chain has TRBV4-3 and TRBJ1-4; a possible D gene is TRBD1 (5 bases). The germline CDR1 and CDR2 sequences are LGHNA and YSLEER. This CDR3 is 12 amino acids long. V shed 1 base and J shed 10 bases, with 7 bases lying between them. CDR3 sequence (DNA): TGCGCCAGCAGCCAAGCCCAGGGAAAACTGTTTTTT. Amino acid sequence: CASSQAQGKLFF.

J is TRBJ1-1 and V is TRBV2; unclear D gene. The CDR3 is 14 residues long. V was shortened by 4 bases and J by 4 bases, with 13 bases between the two germline ends. Germline loops: CDR1 SNHLY, CDR2 FYNNEI. CDR3: CASSGVRVGTEAFF. CDR3 nucleotides: TGTGCCAGCAGTGGTGTGAGGGTCGGCACTGAAGCTTTCTTT.

The chain has TRBV10-2 and TRBJ2-5; TRBD2 matches at 11 bases. V lost 7 bases to trimming and J lost 9 bases; unmatched junction nucleotides: 13. The CDR3 is 15 amino acids. Per the germline V gene, CDR1 is WSHSY and CDR2 is SAAADI. The CDR3 DNA follows: TGCGCCAGCACTCCGCCCGGGACTAGCGGATCATCCCAGTACTTC. Its translation is CASTPPGTSGSSQYF.

Turning to this clone: Compared with germline, one end of the junction differs, possibly owing to a read error. The V call is TRBV7-7, the J call TRBJ2-5; 8 positions match TRBD1. The CDR3 is 13 residues long. The V gene's germline CDR1 is SSHAT and CDR2 FNYEAQ (reference sequence). The CDR3 loop reads CASSRDRWETQYF. The CDR3 DNA is TGTGCTAGCAGCCGGGACAGGTGGGAGACCCAGTACTTC.

The chain carries TRBV2 and TRBJ1-5, with D unclear. The V gene lost 6 bases and the J gene lost 1 base, with 7 bases spanning the gap. The CDR3 has 13 amino acids. Germline assignment: CDR1 SNHLY and CDR2 FYNNEI. The CDR3 DNA sequence: TGTGCCAGCAGGTTTGAGAGCAATCAGCCCCAGCATTTT. The encoded protein is CASRFESNQPQHF.

The chain carries TRBV18 and TRBJ1-1; TRBD1 is a possible D gene (5 bases). Germline values: CDR1 KGHSH, CDR2 LQKENI. This CDR3 is 14 amino acids long. Trimming cost V 3 bases and J 11 bases, with 19 bases left between them. The CDR3 sequence: CASSPAGLGRTAFF. The CDR3 nucleotides are TGTGCCAGCTCACCCGCGGGACTCGGACGTACGGCTTTCTTT. Looking up the rest from reference TRBV18 and TRBJ1-1 gives the full variable domain: NAGVMQNPRHLVRRRGQEARLRCSPMKGHSHVYWYRQLPEEGLKFMVYLQKENIIDESGMPKERFSAEFPKEGPSILRIQQVVRGDSAAYFCASSPAGLGRTAFFGQGTRLTVV.

The chain links TRBV5-4 to TRBJ2-1, with 9 bases fitting TRBD1. CDR3 size: 16 residues. V was clipped by 2 bases and J by 7 bases; unmatched bases: 10. CDR1 is SGHNT and CDR2 is YYREEE in the germline V gene (reference sequence). The CDR3 loop is CASSFRLTGGGNEQFF. The DNA of the CDR3 is TGTGCCAGCAGCTTTCGCCTAACAGGGGGCGGGAATGAGCAGTTCTTC. The complete variable domain, with remaining parts taken from reference TRBV5-4 and TRBJ2-1, reads ETGVTQSPTHLIKTRGQQVTLRCSSQSGHNTVSWYQQALGQGPQFIFQYYREEENGRGNFPPRFSGLQFPNYSSELNVNALELDDSALYLCASSFRLTGGGNEQFFGPGTRLTVL.

The chain joins TRBV28 to TRBJ1-1, with 7 nucleotides matching TRBD1. The CDR3 spans 14 residues. Germline lookup yields CDR1 MDHEN and CDR2 SYDVKM. Trimming took 8 bases from V and 1 from J; bases not matched to a gene: 7. The CDR3 sequence is CASRDEGANTEAFF. In DNA form, the CDR3 reads TGTGCCAGCCGAGACGAGGGGGCGAACACTGAAGCTTTCTTT.

This chain joins TRBV11-3 and TRBJ2-2; 9 bases fit TRBD2. The CDR3 is 16 amino acids. Germline CDR1 SGHNT, CDR2 YENEEA. V lost 4 bases to trimming and J lost 5 bases; unmatched junction nucleotides: 8. The CDR3, as DNA: TGTGCCAGCAGCTCCTCAGCGGGAGGTGGGACCGGGGAGCTGTTTTTT. This translates into CASSSSAGGGTGELFF.

The chain links TRBV7-2 to TRBJ2-1; perhaps TRBD2 as D (6 bases). The CDR3 has 16 residues. V was trimmed by 4 bases and J by 2 bases, leaving 15 bases between them. CDR1 is SGHTA, CDR2 FQGNSA, per germline. Here the CDR3 reads CASSSTAGSAYNEQFF. The CDR3 DNA reads TGTGCCAGCAGCTCGACAGCGGGTAGCGCCTACAATGAGCAGTTCTTC.

This clone appeared a few times. The V call is TRBV11-2, the J call TRBJ2-5, with D maybe TRBD2 (5 bases). The V and J ends lost 4 bases and 0 bases respectively, with 12 bases between them. Germline V gene sequence: CDR1 SGHAT, CDR2 FQNNGV. The CDR3 is 15 amino acids. The CDR3 region has the DNA TGTGCCAGCAGCTCGGACGGACTGTACCAAGAGACCCAGTACTTC. It yields the protein CASSSDGLYQETQYF.

The V gene is TRBV28, the J gene TRBJ2-2, with a tentative D call TRBD2 (6 bases). The germline V gene has CDR1 MDHEN and CDR2 SYDVKM. There are 13 residues in the CDR3. V was clipped by 7 bases and J by 3 bases, with 9 bases between them. Here the CDR3 DNA reads TGTGCCAGCACGGGGGTGGACACCGGGGAGCTGTTTTTT. Translation gives CASTGVDTGELFF.

The chain has TRBV21-1 and TRBJ1-5. TRBV21-1 is a documented pseudogene. This CDR3 has 15 residues. CDR3 DNA: TGTGCCAGCCTGGGGACCCAATATAGCAATCAGCCCCAGCATTTT. Translating it yields CASLGTQYSNQPQHF.

The V gene is TRBV18, the J gene TRBJ2-1, with TRBD2 matching over 10 bases. V was clipped by 1 base and J by 4 bases; unmatched bases: 4. CDR1 and CDR2 from the germline V gene are KGHSH and LQKENI. This CDR3 is 16 amino acids long. CDR3 protein: CASSPLGLARYNEQFF. CDR3 sequence (DNA): TGTGCCAGCTCACCACTGGGACTAGCGAGGTACAATGAGCAGTTCTTC.

The chain links TRBV3-1 (or the pseudogene TRBV3-2) to TRBJ2-5; D is unclear. V lost 1 base to trimming and J lost 0 bases, with 9 bases between them. CDR1 and CDR2 from the germline V gene are LGHDT and YNNKEL (reference sequence). CDR3 length: 15 amino acids. The CDR3 sequence: CASSQAPWDQETQYF. Here the CDR3 DNA reads TGTGCCAGCAGCCAAGCCCCCTGGGACCAAGAGACCCAGTACTTC.

In this sample, this clone turned up once. The V gene is TRBV5-4, the J gene TRBJ2-3; D is unresolved. The germline CDR1 and CDR2 sequences are SGHNT and YYREEE (reference sequence). This CDR3 is built from 15 residues. Between the trimmed V and J ends, which lost 4 bases and 0 bases, there was a span of 12 bases. CDR3 sequence: CASSRRVTSTDTQYF. The CDR3 DNA is TGTGCCAGCAGCCGCCGGGTAACTAGCACAGATACGCAGTATTTT.

CDR3 nucleotide sequence: TGTGCCAGCCGGGCGGGGTATGAAAAACTGTTTTTT. Translated: CASRAGYEKLFF. The chain couples TRBV25-1 to TRBJ1-4; unclear D gene. The germline V gene has CDR1 MGHDK and CDR2 SYGVNS. V dropped 8 bases and J dropped 6 bases, with 10 bases sitting between them. This CDR3 spans 12 amino acids.

V usage is TRBV29-1 and J usage is TRBJ1-6; TRBD1 matches at 7 bases. The CDR3 totals 13 residues. Germline assignment: CDR1 SQVTM and CDR2 ANQGSEA. The J segment lost 10 bases and the V segment lost 5 bases, leaving 8 bases of the junction unmatched. The CDR3 is CSVLVTGTSPLHF. In nucleotides, the CDR3 is TGCAGCGTTCTCGTGACAGGGACCTCACCCCTCCACTTT.

J is TRBJ2-5 and V is TRBV5-1; D is unclear. Trimming cost V 3 bases and J 2 bases, with 2 bases left between them. CDR1 and CDR2 from the germline V gene are SGHRS and YFSETQ. The CDR3 consists of 11 residues. For the CDR3, the DNA is TGCGCCAGCAGCTCACAAGAGACCCAGTACTTC. It codes for CASSSQETQYF.

This clone came up once. CDR3 DNA sequence: TGTGCCAGCAGTTCAGGTGTGGCCAGGCAGTTCTTC. Amino acid sequence: CASSSGVARQFF. This chain connects TRBV12-3 or TRBV12-4 to TRBJ2-1, with D unclear. The CDR3 runs to 12 residues. With 4 bases removed from V and 12 bases from J, the gap between germline ends came to 13 bases.

This chain joins TRBV9 and TRBJ1-6; a possible D gene is TRBD1 (5 bases). This CDR3 is 12 amino acids long. Germline assignment: CDR1 SGDLS and CDR2 YYNGEE. Trimming took off 2 bases at V and 13 bases at J, with 10 bases between the two ends. CDR3 sequence (DNA): TGTGCCAGCAGCGTCGGGGGTTTTCCCCTCCACTTT. Translating it yields CASSVGGFPLHF.